This TCR beta chain appears in the sequencing data of a study of blood T cell repertoires in COVID-19. Study details: Acute and convalescent COVID-19 samples came from the United States, Italy and Spain. The analysed material was cDNA or gDNA that came from T cells, B-cell-depleted T cells, or PBMCs.

Germline V gene lookup returns CDR1 SGHVS and CDR2 FQNEAQ. The CDR3 contains 14 residues. Trimming removed 5 bases at V and 1 base at J, with 11 bases between. As originally analysed: Cell counts per sample came from amplifying reference gene primers. Measured with immunoSEQ multiplex PCR; TCRdb has only the in-frame clones, and not every one. The DNA gave D and trimming, while V, J and clone size come from that table. Of 200,000 to 250,000 clones in the sample, 82% were seen once. The chain combines TRBV7-8 with TRBJ1-2, with TRBD1 as a possible D gene (6 bases). The sequence was obtained from an elderly woman with acute or convalescent COVID-19. What was sequenced was peripheral blood. The CDR3 loop is CASSKTGGNYGYTF. CDR3 nucleotides: TGTGCCAGCAGCAAGACAGGTGGTAACTATGGCTACACCTTC.